Below are 7 T cell receptor beta chains sequenced from a single sample in a study of blood T cell repertoires in COVID-19. Measured with immunoSEQ multiplex PCR; TCRdb has only the in-frame clones, and not every one. Found here are 390,000 or so clones, around 87% of them singletons; the top ten hold 6.5%. Sequences were obtained from peripheral blood. These TCRs come from a man younger than 35 with active or convalescent COVID-19.

V and J are TRBV30 and TRBJ2-3; TRBD1 aligns across 8 bases. There are 15 residues in the CDR3. Trimming cost V 1 base and J 2 bases; bases outside gene matches: 5. Germline values: CDR1 GTSNPN, CDR2 SVGIG (reference sequence). CDR3 nucleotides: TGTGCCTGGAGTGCGGGACAGGAAGACACAGATACGCAGTATTTT. It encodes CAWSAGQEDTDTQYF. Variable domain in full (rest from reference TRBV30 and TRBJ2-3): SQTIHQWPATLVQPVGSPLSLECTVEGTSNPNLYWYRQAAGRGLQLLFYSVGIGQISSEVPQNLSASRPQDRQFILSSKKLLLSDSGFYLCAWSAGQEDTDTQYFGPGTRLTVL.

The rearrangement joins TRBV6-2 or TRBV6-3 to TRBJ2-5; tentative D call: TRBD2 (5 bases). The CDR3 has 15 residues. V lost 1 base, J lost 8 bases, and 17 bases lay in between. Germline CDR1 reads MNHEY; CDR2 reads SVGEGT. CDR3 in DNA: TGTGCCAGCAGTTACTTGGAGGAGATCCCCCCCACCCAGTACTTC. It translates to CASSYLEEIPPTQYF.

This chain links TRBV2 with TRBJ2-2; TRBD1 matches at 7 bases. Germline V lookup: CDR1 SNHLY, CDR2 FYNNEI. The V and J ends lost 6 bases and 0 bases, in that order; junction bases with no gene match: 7. The CDR3 extends over 16 amino acids. CDR3 sequence (DNA): TGTGCCAGCAGCAAGACAGGGCTGACGAACACCGGGGAGCTGTTTTTT. The encoded protein is CASSKTGLTNTGELFF.

The genes are TRBV7-2 and TRBJ2-3, with TRBD2 matching over 8 bases. Trimming cost V 0 bases and J 1 base; bases outside gene matches: 3. Germline-derived CDR1 and CDR2 are SGHTA and FQGNSA. This CDR3 has 16 amino acids. CDR3 sequence: CASSLAASGRTDTQYF. CDR3 sequence (DNA): TGTGCCAGCAGCTTAGCGGCTAGCGGGCGCACAGATACGCAGTATTTT.

The genes are TRBV27 and TRBJ2-7; D gene unclear. The CDR3 has 13 amino acids. The ends were cut back, 3 bases at V and 0 bases at J, with 6 bases in the middle. CDR1 and CDR2 (germline): MNHEY, SMNVEV (reference sequence). The CDR3 region has the DNA TGTGCCAGCAGTTTCCGGAGCTCCTACGAGCAGTACTTC. Encoded protein: CASSFRSSYEQYF.

This clone appeared a single time. The V and J genes are TRBV10-3 and TRBJ2-1, with TRBD2 matching over 13 bases. Germline values: CDR1 ENHRY, CDR2 SYGVKD. The CDR3 has 19 amino acids. V shed 3 bases, J shed 0 bases, and the junction held 8 bases outside the gene matches. In nucleotides, the CDR3 is TGTGCCATCAGTGAAAATGTAAGGACTAGCGGGAGCTCCTACAATGAGCAGTTCTTC. It yields the protein CAISENVRTSGSSYNEQFF.

The rearrangement links TRBV5-6 to TRBJ1-2, with 10 bases fitting TRBD1. Looked up from germline, CDR1 is SGHDT and CDR2 is YYEEEE. This CDR3 is 13 amino acids long. With V trimmed by 1 base and J by 14 bases, 8 bases remained unmatched. CDR3 nucleotide sequence: TGTGCCAGCAGCTTGTATGGGACAGGGGAAGGGACCTTC. Translation gives CASSLYGTGEGTF.